One sample yielded the 25 T cell receptor beta chains listed below, sequenced in a study of shared clonotypes between healthy human individuals. Here immunoSEQ multiplex PCR was the method, and the copy in TCRdb shows in-frame clones only, minus some. Among about 490,000 clones listed, over 70% were seen once. Material: PBMCs. The receptors come from a woman between 40 and 55 years old in good health. Some clones in this sample may be carry-over from other donors' samples.

Details on this clone: A read error likely explains this, since a far larger clone differs by one base. This rearrangement joins TRBV7-2 to TRBJ2-2; tentative D call: TRBD1 (6 bases). V was shortened by 6 bases and J by 3 bases, with 17 bases between the two germline ends. The CDR3 has 16 residues. The germline V gene encodes CDR1 SGHTA and CDR2 FQGNSA. CDR3 region: CASRVETGQDTGELFF. The CDR3 DNA sequence: TGTGCCAGCAGGGTAGAAACAGGGCAGGACACCGGGGAGCTGTTTTTT.

This chain links TRBV11-2 with TRBJ2-5; TRBD2 might be the D (6 bases). V gave up 6 bases and J gave up 4 bases, with 12 bases separating them. There are 13 residues in the CDR3. CDR1 is SGHAT and CDR2 is FQNNGV in the germline V gene. The CDR3 reads CASRSPAGETQYF. The DNA for the CDR3 is TGTGCCAGCAGATCCCCAGCGGGAGAGACCCAGTACTTC.

The chain employs TRBV2 and TRBJ2-3; D is possibly TRBD1 (6 bases). This CDR3 contains 13 residues. Germline CDR1 is SNHLY and CDR2 is FYNNEI. V was shortened by 7 bases and J by 3 bases, with 11 bases between the two germline ends. The CDR3: CASILQGTDTQYF. The CDR3 DNA is TGTGCCAGCATTTTACAGGGAACAGATACGCAGTATTTT. The full variable domain, its missing parts supplied by reference TRBV2 and TRBJ2-3, is EPEVTQTPSHQVTQMGQEVILRCVPISNHLYFYWYRQILGQKVEFLVSFYNNEISEKSEIFDDQFSVERPDGSNFTLKIRSTKLEDSAMYFCASILQGTDTQYFGPGTRLTVL.

The V call is TRBV27, the J call TRBJ2-3; D is unclear. Germline CDR1 is MNHEY and CDR2 is SMNVEV (reference sequence). The V and J ends lost 6 bases and 3 bases respectively, with 10 bases between them. The CDR3 covers 13 residues. The CDR3 DNA is TGTGCCAGCAGACCCACTACGACAGATACGCAGTATTTT. It yields the protein CASRPTTTDTQYF.

Comment on this clone: A read error is likely here: a far larger clone is one base away. V gene TRBV28 combines with J gene TRBJ2-2; TRBD2 matches at 7 bases. This CDR3 is 14 amino acids long. The germline V gene has CDR1 MDHEN and CDR2 SYDVKM. CDR3 amino acids: CASSLALASGELLF. DNA of the CDR3: TGTGCCAGCAGTTTAGCACTAGCCAGCGGGGAGCTGCTTTTT.

Worth noting for this clone: Only one base separates this from a far larger clonotype, so it likely reflects a read error. This CDR3 is also generated by other DNA sequences in the sample. The CDR3 DNA follows: TGTGCCAGCACCGCGGGAGTAATGGAGACCCAGTACTTC. Translated: CASTAGVMETQYF. The chain uses TRBV2 and TRBJ2-5; 7 nucleotides line up with TRBD2. This CDR3 spans 13 amino acids. Germline assignment: CDR1 SNHLY and CDR2 FYNNEI. V trimming: 7 bases; J trimming: 5 bases; junction bases outside the gene matches: 7.

The table lists this clone with a count of one. The chain links TRBV18 to TRBJ2-7; 8 bases are shared with TRBD2. The germline gives CDR1 KGHSH, CDR2 LQKENI. The CDR3 has 15 residues. V lost 2 bases, J lost 4 bases, and 7 bases stayed unmatched. CDR3 bases: TGTGCCAGCTCACCATTGGCGGGAGGATTATACGAGCAGTACTTC. Amino acid sequence: CASSPLAGGLYEQYF.

About this clone: Other DNA sequences within the sample encode an identical CDR3. The chain employs TRBV6-5 and TRBJ2-1; 7 bases agree with TRBD2. This CDR3 spans 14 amino acids. The V and J ends lost 0 bases and 7 bases, in that order; junction bases with no gene match: 3. The germline V gene has CDR1 MNHEY and CDR2 SVGAGI. CDR3 sequence: CASSYSLAENEQFF. CDR3 DNA sequence: TGTGCCAGCAGTTACTCGCTAGCGGAGAATGAGCAGTTCTTC.

The chain uses TRBV25-1 and TRBJ1-1, with D tentatively TRBD1 (5 bases). V lost 1 base to trimming and J lost 4 bases, with 10 bases between them. The CDR3 totals 14 residues. CDR1 and CDR2 from the germline V gene are MGHDK and SYGVNS. Written as DNA, the CDR3 is TGTGCCAGCAGTGAATCGGGGGTTGCCACTGAAGCTTTCTTT. Translation: CASSESGVATEAFF.

Details on this clone: At one boundary the junction diverges from the germline segment, which might be a read error. The CDR3 nucleotides are TGTGCCAGCAGCTTAGACACCTACCTCTCGGCCTTC. Its protein product is CASSLDTYLSAF. The chain is built from TRBV7-9 and TRBJ1-2; D not resolved. The germline V gene encodes CDR1 SEHNR and CDR2 FQNEAQ (reference sequence). This CDR3 region has 12 residues.

The rearrangement uses TRBV19 and TRBJ1-1; 8 bases line up with TRBD1. V dropped 5 bases and J dropped 11; count of bases not matched to a gene: 13. The CDR3 consists of 14 residues. Germline-derived CDR1 and CDR2 are LNHDA and SQIVND (reference sequence). This CDR3 is CASSAGQERVGAFF. The CDR3 DNA is TGTGCCAGTAGTGCGGGACAGGAGAGGGTCGGGGCTTTCTTT. Based on the CDR3 plus reference TRBV19 and TRBJ1-1, the full variable domain is DGGITQSPKYLFRKEGQNVTLSCEQNLNHDAMYWYRQDPGQGLRLIYYSQIVNDFQKGDIAEGYSVSREKKESFPLTVTSAQKNPTAFYLCASSAGQERVGAFFGQGTRLTVV.

This sequence joins TRBV28 and TRBJ1-1, with D perhaps matching TRBD1 (5 bases). The V and J ends lost 6 bases and 1 base respectively, with 18 bases between them. CDR3 length equals 16 residues. Germline V gene sequence: CDR1 MDHEN, CDR2 SYDVKM. The CDR3 nucleotides read TGTGCCAGCAGATCCCACGCCGGGACTGGGAACACTGAAGCTTTCTTT. It is translated as CASRSHAGTGNTEAFF.

The rearrangement uses TRBV7-3 and TRBJ2-3; possibly TRBD1 or TRBD2 for D (5 bases each). This CDR3 comprises 15 residues. CDR1 SGHTA and CDR2 FQGTGA come from the germline V gene. With 5 bases removed from V and 2 bases from J, the gap between germline ends came to 14 bases. CDR3: CASSHRDQLTDTQYF. The CDR3, as DNA: TGTGCCAGCAGCCACCGGGACCAACTCACAGATACGCAGTATTTT. Using reference TRBV7-3 and TRBJ2-3 for the parts outside the CDR3, the full variable domain is GAGVSQTPSNKVTEKGKYVELRCDPISGHTALYWYRQSLGQGPEFLIYFQGTGAADDSGLPNDRFFAVRPEGSVSTLKIQRTERGDSAVYLCASSHRDQLTDTQYFGPGTRLTVL.

The genes are TRBV10-2 and TRBJ2-5, with 10 bases that match TRBD1. Germline V gene lookup returns CDR1 WSHSY and CDR2 SAAADI. With V trimmed by 6 bases and J by 2 bases, 0 bases remained unmatched. The CDR3 length is 13 residues. The CDR3 region is CASRGQGQETQYF. The DNA of the CDR3 is TGCGCCAGCAGGGGACAGGGGCAAGAGACCCAGTACTTC.

To note about this clone: Given a far larger clone just one base away, this is likely a sequencing read error. The genes are TRBV5-3 and TRBJ1-5; D gene unclear. TRBV5-3 is an ORF, with its function uncertain. This CDR3 contains 10 residues. CDR3 nucleotides: TGTGTCAGAAGCTCCCTGCCCCAGCATTTT. This sequence encodes CVRSSLPQHF.

This sequence joins TRBV6-1 and TRBJ1-2; weak D call: TRBD1 (6 bases). V was cut by 3 bases and J by 4 bases, with 9 bases left in between. The V gene's germline CDR1 is MNHNS and CDR2 SASEGT. The CDR3 extends over 13 amino acids. The CDR3 region is CASSEGAPYGYTF. CDR3 in DNA: TGTGCCAGCAGTGAGGGGGCCCCCTATGGCTACACCTTC.

The V call is TRBV7-2, the J call TRBJ1-4, with D perhaps TRBD1 (5 bases). Germline V CDR1 and CDR2: SGHTA, FQGNSA. V was trimmed by 5 bases and J by 3 bases, leaving 19 bases between them. The length of the CDR3 is 17 residues. The CDR3 DNA follows: TGTGCCAGCAGCCCTAACCCGGCCCGGGGGGCTAATGAAAAACTGTTTTTT. It codes for CASSPNPARGANEKLFF.

This chain connects TRBV27 to TRBJ2-5; the D is unclear. The germline CDR1 and CDR2 sequences are MNHEY and SMNVEV (reference sequence). The CDR3 has 13 amino acids. V was trimmed by 5 bases and J by 2 bases, leaving 9 bases between them. In DNA, the CDR3 is TGTGCCAGCAGTAAGCGTGAACAAGAGACCCAGTACTTC. The encoded protein is CASSKREQETQYF.

This clone was observed once. The chain couples TRBV6-1 to TRBJ2-7, with TRBD2 matching 7 bases. This CDR3 spans 15 amino acids. V lost 2 bases to trimming and J lost 2 bases; unmatched junction nucleotides: 6. Germline CDR1 reads MNHNS; CDR2 reads SASEGT. CDR3 in DNA: TGTGCCAGCAGTGAATTCGCGGGAGTCACCTACGAGCAGTACTTC. This gives the protein CASSEFAGVTYEQYF.

V gene TRBV5-1 combines with J gene TRBJ2-1; no clear D gene. CDR1 is SGHRS and CDR2 is YFSETQ in the germline V gene. The length of the CDR3 is 13 residues. The V end lost 4 bases, the J end lost 6 bases, and 11 bases lay between the germline ends. The CDR3 sequence: CASSPMIINEQFF. The CDR3 nucleotides read TGCGCCAGCAGCCCCATGATTATCAATGAGCAGTTCTTC. Full variable domain (missing parts from reference TRBV5-1 and TRBJ2-1): KAGVTQTPRYLIKTRGQQVTLSCSPISGHRSVSWYQQTPGQGLQFLFEYFSETQRNKGNFPGRFSGRQFSNSRSEMNVSTLELGDSALYLCASSPMIINEQFFGPGTRLTVL.

This chain's CDR3 is CASSFTGDSYEQYF. The CDR3 nucleotides are TGCGCCAGCAGCTTTACAGGGGATTCCTACGAGCAGTACTTC. This chain uses TRBV5-1 with TRBJ2-7; 7 bases line up with TRBD1. The CDR3 is 14 residues long. V shed 2 bases and J 1 base; nucleotides not matched to a gene: 3. Germline V gives CDR1 SGHRS, CDR2 YFSETQ.

The J gene is TRBJ2-7, the V gene TRBV7-8, with TRBD2 identical over 10 bases. This CDR3 region has 15 residues. The trim removed 1 base at V and 7 bases at J, leaving 7 bases unmatched. In germline, CDR1 is SGHVS, CDR2 FQNEAQ. The CDR3 DNA sequence: TGTGCCAGCAGCTTAGGGCTAGCGGGAGTAGGTGAGCAGTACTTC. Its protein product is CASSLGLAGVGEQYF.

This sequence joins TRBV5-4 and TRBJ2-1, with TRBD2 identical over 8 bases. CDR3 length: 15 residues. Trimming removed 0 bases from V and 4 bases from J; junction bases left unmatched: 3. CDR1 is SGHNT and CDR2 is YYREEE in the germline V gene (reference sequence). CDR3 sequence: CASSLAAGEYNEQFF. The CDR3 DNA sequence: TGTGCCAGCAGCTTGGCAGCGGGGGAATACAATGAGCAGTTCTTC. Full variable domain (remainder filled in from reference TRBV5-4 and TRBJ2-1): ETGVTQSPTHLIKTRGQQVTLRCSSQSGHNTVSWYQQALGQGPQFIFQYYREEENGRGNFPPRFSGLQFPNYSSELNVNALELDDSALYLCASSLAAGEYNEQFFGPGTRLTVL.

In nucleotides, the CDR3 is TGTGCCAGCAGTGCCGTTTGGGGTTCCTACAATGAGCAGTTCTTC. Residues: CASSAVWGSYNEQFF. V usage is TRBV6-1 and J usage is TRBJ2-1; D not certain. The CDR3 sequence is 15 residues long. V gave up 4 bases and J gave up 1 base, with 11 bases separating them. CDR1 MNHNS and CDR2 SASEGT come from the germline V gene.

This clone showed up just a few times. V usage is TRBV2 and J usage is TRBJ1-2, with D possibly TRBD1 on 5 matching bases. Germline lookup yields CDR1 SNHLY and CDR2 FYNNEI. The V gene lost 6 bases and the J gene lost 8 bases, with 10 bases spanning the gap. The CDR3 has 11 amino acids. As DNA, the CDR3 is TGTGCCAGCAGGGACAAAGGAGGCTACACCTTC. It specifies CASRDKGGYTF.